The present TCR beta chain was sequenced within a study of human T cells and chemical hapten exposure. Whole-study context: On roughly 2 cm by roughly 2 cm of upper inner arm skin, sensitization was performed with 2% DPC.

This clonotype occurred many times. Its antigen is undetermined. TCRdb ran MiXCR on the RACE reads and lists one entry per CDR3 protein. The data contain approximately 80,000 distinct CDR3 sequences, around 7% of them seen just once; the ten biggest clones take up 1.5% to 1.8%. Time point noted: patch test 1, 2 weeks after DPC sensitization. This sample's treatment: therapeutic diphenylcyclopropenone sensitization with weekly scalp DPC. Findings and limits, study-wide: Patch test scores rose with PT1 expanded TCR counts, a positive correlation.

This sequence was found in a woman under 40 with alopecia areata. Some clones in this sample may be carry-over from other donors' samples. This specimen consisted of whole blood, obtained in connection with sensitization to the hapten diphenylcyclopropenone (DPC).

CDR3 protein: CASSQGSGTDTQYF. CDR3 in DNA: TGCGCCAGTTCACAGGGGTCGGGAACAGATACGCAGTATTTT. V gene TRBV5-1 combines with J gene TRBJ2-3, with TRBD1 matching over 7 bases. The CDR3 totals 14 residues. V shed 8 bases, J shed 3 bases, and the junction held 9 bases outside the gene matches. Germline loops: CDR1 SGHRS, CDR2 YFSETQ.